This is a list of T cell receptor beta chains from one sample in a study of blood T cell repertoires in COVID-19. Data came from immunoSEQ multiplex PCR; TCRdb stores just in-frame clones and leaves some out. The data show 35,000 to 50,000 clones, approximately 81% seen once. The sequenced material came from peripheral blood. Receptors were obtained from a woman between 65 and 79 years old in a cohort sampled during active COVID-19. CDR3s leave out the opening cysteine and the closing phenylalanine or tryptophan. A D gene is named only where the DNA matches it firmly.

D gene: NA; CDR3 length: 11; V gene: TRBV30; CDR3 protein: AWSTGEYNEQF
D gene: NA; CDR3 length: 11; V gene: TRBV3-1/TRBV3-2; CDR3 protein: ASSQDWSYGYT
D gene: TRBD2; CDR3 length: 13; V gene: TRBV6-6; CDR3 protein: ASSYLGLEEDTQY
D gene: NA; CDR3 length: 12; V gene: TRBV5-1; CDR3 protein: ASSLQALNTEAF
D gene: TRBD1; CDR3 length: 11; V gene: TRBV7-2; CDR3 protein: ASSRDRGATQY
D gene: NA; CDR3 length: 12; V gene: TRBV7-9; CDR3 protein: ASSLGRDGGELF
D gene: TRBD2; CDR3 length: 16; V gene: TRBV3-1/TRBV3-2; CDR3 protein: ASSQTTSGRIGTDTQY
D gene: NA; CDR3 length: 11; V gene: TRBV12-3/TRBV12-4; CDR3 protein: ASTGIDNSPLH
D gene: TRBD2; CDR3 length: 14; V gene: TRBV11-2; CDR3 protein: ASSLGLGGRLDTQY
D gene: NA; CDR3 length: 11; V gene: TRBV6-4; CDR3 protein: ASSQGLEQPQH
D gene: TRBD2; CDR3 length: 14; V gene: TRBV6-1; CDR3 protein: ASSDPQGLARYEQY
D gene: TRBD2; CDR3 length: 14; V gene: TRBV6-2/TRBV6-3; CDR3 protein: ASSYPTSGSKDEQF
D gene: TRBD2; CDR3 length: 15; V gene: TRBV6-7; CDR3 protein: ASNAPGTSGRAGEQF
D gene: NA; CDR3 length: 9; V gene: TRBV6-1; CDR3 protein: ASSDGDEQY
D gene: TRBD1; CDR3 length: 11; V gene: TRBV2; CDR3 protein: ASSITGDSEQY
D gene: TRBD2; CDR3 length: 13; V gene: TRBV27; CDR3 protein: ASSLLAGGTDTQY
D gene: NA; CDR3 length: 13; V gene: TRBV6-2/TRBV6-3; CDR3 protein: ASSSGRSGAETQY
D gene: NA; CDR3 length: 12; V gene: TRBV5-4; CDR3 protein: ASSGGRTNEKLF
D gene: TRBD1; CDR3 length: 14; V gene: TRBV3-1/TRBV3-2; CDR3 protein: ASSQALQGAIDGYT
D gene: TRBD1; CDR3 length: 12; V gene: TRBV6-5; CDR3 protein: ASSPFDRGTEAF
D gene: NA; CDR3 length: 10; V gene: TRBV3-1/TRBV3-2; CDR3 protein: ASSQRSAEQY
D gene: TRBD1; CDR3 length: 14; V gene: TRBV5-1; CDR3 protein: ASRILSGTGEPGYT
D gene: NA; CDR3 length: 12; V gene: TRBV28; CDR3 protein: ASSSPGMNTEAF
D gene: NA; CDR3 length: 12; V gene: TRBV4-1; CDR3 protein: ASSQLGNTDTQY
D gene: NA; CDR3 length: 15; V gene: TRBV3-1/TRBV3-2; CDR3 protein: ASSQDLGAGSNQPQH
D gene: NA; CDR3 length: 13; V gene: TRBV6-5; CDR3 protein: ASRGGAARSDTQY
D gene: NA; CDR3 length: 13; V gene: TRBV6-5; CDR3 protein: ASMAGVNLNQPQH
D gene: NA; CDR3 length: 10; V gene: TRBV19; CDR3 protein: ASSPGGAGYT
D gene: NA; CDR3 length: 11; V gene: TRBV25-1; CDR3 protein: ASSIAGGSPLH
D gene: NA; CDR3 length: 15; V gene: TRBV4-1; CDR3 protein: ASSQDPISPRGHEQF
D gene: NA; CDR3 length: 10; V gene: TRBV11-2; CDR3 protein: ASSLGRDTQY
D gene: NA; CDR3 length: 13; V gene: TRBV4-3; CDR3 protein: ASSQDQITNYGYT